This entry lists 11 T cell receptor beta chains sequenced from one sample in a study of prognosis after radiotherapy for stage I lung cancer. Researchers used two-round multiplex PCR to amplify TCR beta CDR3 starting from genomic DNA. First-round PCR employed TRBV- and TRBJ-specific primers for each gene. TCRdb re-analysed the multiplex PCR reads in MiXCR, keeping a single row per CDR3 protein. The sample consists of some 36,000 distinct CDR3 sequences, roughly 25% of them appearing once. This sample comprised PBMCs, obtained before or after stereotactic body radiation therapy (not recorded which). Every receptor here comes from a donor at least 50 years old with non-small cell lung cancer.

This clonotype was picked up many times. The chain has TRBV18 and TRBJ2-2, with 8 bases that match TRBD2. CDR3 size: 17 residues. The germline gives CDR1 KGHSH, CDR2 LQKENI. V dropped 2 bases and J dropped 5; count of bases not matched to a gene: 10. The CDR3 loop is CASSPEAGVYSTGELFF. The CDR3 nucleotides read TGTGCCAGCTCACCAGAAGCGGGAGTCTATTCTACCGGGGAGCTGTTTTTT.

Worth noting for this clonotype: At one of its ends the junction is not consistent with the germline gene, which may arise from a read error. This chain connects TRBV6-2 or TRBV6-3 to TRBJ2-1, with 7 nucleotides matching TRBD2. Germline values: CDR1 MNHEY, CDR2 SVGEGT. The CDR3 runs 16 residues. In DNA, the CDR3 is TGTGCCAGCAGTGAGTTCGGCTGGGGGGGATACAATGAGCATTTCTTC. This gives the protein CASSEFGWGGYNEHFF.

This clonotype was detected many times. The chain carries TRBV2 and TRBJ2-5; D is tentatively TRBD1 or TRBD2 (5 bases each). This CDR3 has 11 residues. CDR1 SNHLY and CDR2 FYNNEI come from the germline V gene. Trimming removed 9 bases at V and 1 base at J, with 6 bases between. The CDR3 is CARGPQETQYF. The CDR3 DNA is TGTGCCAGGGGACCCCAAGAGACCCAGTACTTC. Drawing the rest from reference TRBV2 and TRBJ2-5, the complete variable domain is EPEVTQTPSHQVTQMGQEVILRCVPISNHLYFYWYRQILGQKVEFLVSFYNNEISEKSEIFDDQFSVERPDGSNFTLKIRSTKLEDSAMYFCARGPQETQYFGPGTRLLVL.

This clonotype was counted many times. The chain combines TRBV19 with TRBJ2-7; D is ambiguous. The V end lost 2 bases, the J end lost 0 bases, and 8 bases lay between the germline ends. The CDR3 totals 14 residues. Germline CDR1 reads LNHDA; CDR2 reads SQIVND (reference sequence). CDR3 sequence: CASSITTGSYEQYF. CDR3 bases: TGTGCCAGTAGTATAACGACTGGCTCCTACGAGCAGTACTTC.

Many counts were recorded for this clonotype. The CDR3 is CASSHRTSGSRDEQFF. DNA for the CDR3: TGTGCCAGCAGCCACCGGACTAGCGGGAGTCGTGATGAGCAGTTCTTC. V gene TRBV14 combines with J gene TRBJ2-1; 13 nucleotides line up with TRBD2. This CDR3 has 16 residues. The germline gives CDR1 SGHDN, CDR2 FVKESK. V lost 3 bases to trimming and J lost 8 bases; unmatched junction nucleotides: 7.

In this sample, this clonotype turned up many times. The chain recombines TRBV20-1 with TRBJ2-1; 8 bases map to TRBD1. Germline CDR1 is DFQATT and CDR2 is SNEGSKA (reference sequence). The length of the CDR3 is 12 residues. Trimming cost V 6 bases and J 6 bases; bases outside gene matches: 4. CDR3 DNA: TGCAGTGCATTACAGGGGGGCAATGAGCAGTTCTTC. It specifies CSALQGGNEQFF.

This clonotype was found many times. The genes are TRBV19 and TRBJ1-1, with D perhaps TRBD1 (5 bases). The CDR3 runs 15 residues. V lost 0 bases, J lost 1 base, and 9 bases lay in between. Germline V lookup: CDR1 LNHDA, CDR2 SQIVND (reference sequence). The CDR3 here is CASSIDQGPNTEAFF. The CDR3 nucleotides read TGTGCCAGTAGTATAGATCAGGGACCGAACACTGAAGCTTTCTTT.

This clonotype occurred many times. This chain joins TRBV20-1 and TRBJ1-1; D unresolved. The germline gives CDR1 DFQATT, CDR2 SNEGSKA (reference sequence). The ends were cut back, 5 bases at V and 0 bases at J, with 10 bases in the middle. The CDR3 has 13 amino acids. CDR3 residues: CSAPAPVNTEAFF. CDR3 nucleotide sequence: TGCAGTGCTCCAGCCCCAGTGAACACTGAAGCTTTCTTT.

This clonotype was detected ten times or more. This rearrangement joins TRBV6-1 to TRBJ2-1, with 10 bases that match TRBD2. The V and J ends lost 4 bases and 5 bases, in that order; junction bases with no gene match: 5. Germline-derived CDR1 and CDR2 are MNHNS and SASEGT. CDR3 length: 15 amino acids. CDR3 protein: CASSGGLATDNEQFF. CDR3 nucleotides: TGTGCCAGCAGTGGGGGACTAGCGACTGACAATGAGCAGTTCTTC.

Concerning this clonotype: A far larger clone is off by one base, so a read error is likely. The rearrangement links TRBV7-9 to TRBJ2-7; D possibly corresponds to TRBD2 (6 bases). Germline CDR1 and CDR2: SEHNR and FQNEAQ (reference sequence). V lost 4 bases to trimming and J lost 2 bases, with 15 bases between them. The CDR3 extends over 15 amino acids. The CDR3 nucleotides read TGTGCCAGCAGCTCCTTGGGAGGTACCACCTACGAGCAGTACTTC. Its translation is CASSSLGGTTYEQYF.

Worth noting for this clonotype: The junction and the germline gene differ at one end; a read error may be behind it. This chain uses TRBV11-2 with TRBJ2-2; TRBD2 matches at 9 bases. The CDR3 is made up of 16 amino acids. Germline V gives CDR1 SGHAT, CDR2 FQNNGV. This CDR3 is CASSLGAGGRAGDLFF. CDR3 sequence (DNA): TGTGCCAGCAGCTTAGGGGCTGGCGGGAGGGCCGGGGATCTGTTTTTT.